This TCR beta chain comes out of a study of identifying expanded T cells in peripheral blood. Method: immunoSEQ multiplex PCR; TCRdb's copy keeps in-frame clones and lacks some. Here the sample spans 80,000 to 90,000 clones, roughly 90% being singletons. The CDR3 spans 16 residues. V lost 2 bases to trimming and J lost 4 bases, with 20 bases between them. CDR1 SQVTM and CDR2 ANQGSEA come from the germline V gene. The chain couples TRBV29-1 to TRBJ1-2, with D possibly TRBD1 on 5 matching bases. The sequence was collected from a person aged 18 to 75 in good health. Sequences were obtained from blood. The CDR3 DNA sequence: TGCAGCGTTGAAAGTATAGGGCCAGGGAAGGCCTATGGCTACACCTTC. Translated: CSVESIGPGKAYGYTF.